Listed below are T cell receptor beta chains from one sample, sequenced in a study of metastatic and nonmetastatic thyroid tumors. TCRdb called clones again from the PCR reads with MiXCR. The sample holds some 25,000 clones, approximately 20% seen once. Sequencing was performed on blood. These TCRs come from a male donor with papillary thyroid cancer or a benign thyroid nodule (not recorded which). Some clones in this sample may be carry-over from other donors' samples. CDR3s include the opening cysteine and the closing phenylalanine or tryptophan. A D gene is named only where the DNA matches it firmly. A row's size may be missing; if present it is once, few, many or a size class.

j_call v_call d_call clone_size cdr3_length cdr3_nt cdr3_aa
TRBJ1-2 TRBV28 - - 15 TGTGCCAGCAGTTTAGGTGTTGCAGGGGTGGAAGGCTACACCTTC CASSLGVAGVEGYTF
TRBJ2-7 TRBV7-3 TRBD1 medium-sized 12 TGTGCCAGCAGCTCTGACAGGGTAGTACAGTACTTC CASSSDRVVQYF
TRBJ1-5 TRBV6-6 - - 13 TGTGACAGCAGTTATGGAAGAGTAGAGCCCCAGCATTTT CDSSYGRVEPQHF
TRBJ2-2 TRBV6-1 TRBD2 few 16 TGTGCCAGCAGGTTGACTAGCGGGGGGGCCGACGGGGAGCTGTTTTTT CASRLTSGGADGELFF
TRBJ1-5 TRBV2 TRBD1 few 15 TGTGCCAGCAGTGAGGAGGGACAGGGAAATCAGCCCCAGCATTTT CASSEEGQGNQPQHF
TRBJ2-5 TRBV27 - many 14 TGTGCCAGCAGTTTCCTAGGGACCGAAGAGACCCAGTACTTC CASSFLGTEETQYF
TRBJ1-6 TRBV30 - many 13 TGTGCCCGTAGGGGGTCAGCGGATTCACCCCTCCACTTT CARRGSADSPLHF
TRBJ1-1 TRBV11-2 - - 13 TGTGCCAGCAGCTTAGGCGGTGGGCTGAACGCTTTCTTT CASSLGGGLNAFF
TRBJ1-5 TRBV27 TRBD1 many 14 TGTGCCAGCAGTGCCCGGGACAGGTCCCAGCCCCAGCATTTT CASSARDRSQPQHF
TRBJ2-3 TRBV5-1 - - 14 TGCGCCAGCCTCGGGGGGCGGGCTGAAGATACGCAGTATTTT CASLGGRAEDTQYF
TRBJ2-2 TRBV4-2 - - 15 TGTGCCAGCAGCCTAGAAGGGGCTTGGGGCGGGGAGCTGTTTTTT CASSLEGAWGGELFF
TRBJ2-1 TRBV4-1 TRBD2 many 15 TGCGCCAGCAGCCCATCCGGGACTAGTGACAATGAGCAGTTCTTC CASSPSGTSDNEQFF
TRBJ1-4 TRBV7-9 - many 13 TGTGCCAGCAGCCCCAGGGAGGGGGAAAAACTGTTTTTT CASSPREGEKLFF
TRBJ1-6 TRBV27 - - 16 TGTGCCAGCAGACCGACGGGGAGCTCCTATAATTCACCCCTCCACTTT CASRPTGSSYNSPLHF
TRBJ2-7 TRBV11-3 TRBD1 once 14 TGTGCCAGCAGCTCCCGGGACAGGGGTTACGAGCAGTACTTC CASSSRDRGYEQYF
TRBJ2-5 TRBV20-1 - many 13 TGCAGTGCCGCCTCGGACAGAGAAGAGACCCAGTACTTC CSAASDREETQYF
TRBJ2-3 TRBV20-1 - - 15 TGCAGTGCTAGTGACCGGGACCCTAGCACAGATACGCAGTATTTT CSASDRDPSTDTQYF
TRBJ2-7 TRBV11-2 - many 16 TGTGCCAGCAGCTTAGTTTCCCGATTGGCGGCCTACGAGCAGTACTTC CASSLVSRLAAYEQYF
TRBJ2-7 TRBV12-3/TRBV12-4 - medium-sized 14 TGTGCCAGCGGTCCACCGGGACTCGGAGACGAGCAGTACTTC CASGPPGLGDEQYF
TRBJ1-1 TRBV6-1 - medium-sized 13 TGTGCCAGCAGTATCCAGGGAGGGACTGAAGCTTTCTTT CASSIQGGTEAFF
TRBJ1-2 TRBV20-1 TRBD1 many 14 TGCAGTGCTCTTCGACAGGGTTCTAACTATGGCTACACCTTC CSALRQGSNYGYTF
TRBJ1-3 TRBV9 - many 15 TGTGCCAGCAGCGACGCAGGGCTCTCTGGAAACACCATATATTTT CASSDAGLSGNTIYF
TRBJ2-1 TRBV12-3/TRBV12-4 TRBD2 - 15 TGTGCCAGCAGTCCCTGGACTAGCCCGATTAATGAGCAGTTCTTC CASSPWTSPINEQFF